Described below is a single T cell receptor beta chain sequence and its context. This table comes from immunoSEQ multiplex PCR, and its TCRdb copy is limited to in-frame clones, with some not included. This sample has some 120,000 clones, with more than 70% found just once. This record belongs to a study of blood T cell repertoires in COVID-19. Study-level background: The United States, Italy and Spain provided the acute and convalescent COVID-19 samples.

The CDR3 has 15 residues. Germline CDR1 MGHRA, CDR2 YSYEKL. The V and J ends lost 1 base and 2 bases respectively, with 12 bases between them. This clonotype originated in a woman aged 80 or over with COVID-19, enrolled during active disease. Specimen: peripheral blood. V gene TRBV4-1 combines with J gene TRBJ2-7; maybe TRBD2 (5 bases). The CDR3 region has the DNA TGCGCCAGCAGCCAAGGTTCTGACGGGGCCTACGAGCAGTACTTC. This encodes CASSQGSDGAYEQYF.